This passage covers 13 T cell receptor beta chains from one sample sequenced in a study of cytomegalovirus exposure and HLA in healthy donors. The PCR used 60 Vbeta and 13 Jbeta primers. The repertoire was sequenced with immunoSEQ multiplex PCR; TCRdb's copy has only in-frame clones and lacks some. Of around 61,000 clones listed, 55% to 75% are singletons. The sample comprised PBMCs. All receptors come from a man in his forties in good health and CMV-seropositive.

This clone was found once. V gene TRBV5-4 combines with J gene TRBJ2-7, with D maybe TRBD1 (5 bases). Germline V gene lookup returns CDR1 SGHNT and CDR2 YYREEE (reference sequence). The CDR3 extends over 14 amino acids. Trimming removed 4 bases from V and 6 bases from J, with 17 bases in between. The CDR3 DNA sequence: TGTGCCAGCAGCGAGGCTGACCAGGGCTTCGAGCAGTACTTC. Protein sequence: CASSEADQGFEQYF.

There are a few counts of this clone. V and J are TRBV4-2 and TRBJ2-5; TRBD1 matches at 8 bases. Germline CDR1 and CDR2: LGHNA and YNFKEQ. With 4 bases clipped from V and 5 bases from J, the junction kept 9 bases outside the gene matches. The CDR3 is 15 residues long. In nucleotides, the CDR3 is TGTGCCAGCAGCCGCCGGACAGGGCTATTGGAGACCCAGTACTTC. This gives the protein CASSRRTGLLETQYF.

This chain links TRBV6-6 with TRBJ2-1; no clear D. Germline-derived CDR1 and CDR2 are MNHNY and SVGAGI (reference sequence). There are 12 residues in the CDR3. Deletions cut 5 bases from V and 10 bases from J, with 12 bases between. CDR3 residues: CASSAPPREQFF. As DNA, the CDR3 is TGTGCCAGCAGTGCACCCCCGAGGGAGCAGTTCTTC.

This chain uses TRBV7-9 with TRBJ1-1, with 10 nucleotides matching TRBD1. Germline V lookup: CDR1 SEHNR, CDR2 FQNEAQ (reference sequence). The CDR3 length is 14 residues. Germline trimming cut 5 bases from V and 10 bases from J; bases unmatched to any gene: 10. CDR3 protein: CASSERTGGMRAFF. The CDR3 coding sequence is TGTGCCAGCAGCGAGAGGACAGGGGGTATGCGAGCTTTCTTT.

The chain carries TRBV6-5 and TRBJ2-1, with TRBD1 identical over 7 bases. V was pared by 0 bases and J by 7 bases, with 6 bases of the junction left unmatched. This CDR3 comprises 15 residues. CDR1 is MNHEY and CDR2 is SVGAGI in the germline V gene. The CDR3 protein is CASSYSASQGNEQFF. The CDR3 DNA sequence: TGTGCCAGCAGTTACTCAGCATCACAGGGGAATGAGCAGTTCTTC.

The chain employs TRBV2 and TRBJ1-2; D gene unclear. CDR3 length equals 13 residues. The germline gives CDR1 SNHLY, CDR2 FYNNEI. V lost 0 bases and J 5 bases, leaving 7 bases between the germline ends. The CDR3 sequence is CASSEAVNYGYTF. In nucleotides, the CDR3 is TGTGCCAGCAGTGAAGCTGTTAATTATGGCTACACCTTC.

This clone was recorded a few times. The CDR3 DNA follows: TGTGCCAGCAGTGAATCAGGGTACACCGGGGAGCTGTTTTTT. It is translated as CASSESGYTGELFF. The V gene is TRBV25-1, the J gene TRBJ2-2; D perhaps matches TRBD1 (5 bases). The CDR3 consists of 14 residues. In germline, CDR1 is MGHDK, CDR2 SYGVNS. The germline V and J ends were trimmed by 1 base and 3 bases, with 6 bases remaining between them.

This clone appeared a few times. V gene TRBV29-1 combines with J gene TRBJ2-1; 11 nucleotides match TRBD2. After removal of 5 bases from V and 9 bases from J, the junction contained 6 bases not matched to a gene. CDR1 is SQVTM, CDR2 ANQGSEA, per germline. The CDR3 is made up of 13 amino acids. The DNA of the CDR3 is TGCAGCGTTCTAGCGGGAGGAAAGGGTGAGCAGTTCTTC. It is translated as CSVLAGGKGEQFF.

The CDR3 reads CASSLSQDNSPLHF. DNA of the CDR3: TGTGCCAGCAGCTTATCGCAGGATAATTCACCCCTCCACTTT. The rearrangement uses TRBV11-2 and TRBJ1-6, with no clear D. The V end was cut by 2 bases, the J end by 5 bases, with 7 bases between. Germline lookup yields CDR1 SGHAT and CDR2 FQNNGV. This CDR3 spans 14 amino acids.

This chain connects TRBV6-1 to TRBJ2-7; possibly TRBD1 for D (5 bases). Germline V gives CDR1 MNHNS, CDR2 SASEGT. Trimming pared 0 bases from V and 2 bases from J, leaving 11 bases between. The CDR3 is 15 residues long. CDR3 protein: CASSEAHRLPYEQYF. As DNA, the CDR3 is TGTGCCAGCAGTGAAGCGCACAGGCTGCCCTACGAGCAGTACTTC.

V is TRBV6-5 and J is TRBJ2-5, with D unclear. Germline V CDR1 and CDR2: MNHEY, SVGAGI. The CDR3 sequence is 13 residues long. V was trimmed by 8 bases and J by 0 bases, leaving 10 bases between them. CDR3 residues: CASRQPDQETQYF. The CDR3, as DNA: TGTGCCAGCCGACAACCCGACCAAGAGACCCAGTACTTC.

This clone came up a few times. The chain couples TRBV5-6 to TRBJ1-5, with 9 bases fitting TRBD1. Germline-derived CDR1 and CDR2 are SGHDT and YYEEEE. The CDR3 length is 17 residues. J gave up 6 bases and V 0 bases, and 10 bases lay outside the gene matches. The CDR3 loop reads CASSLAGWTGDSQPQHF. The DNA of the CDR3 is TGTGCCAGCAGCTTGGCGGGGTGGACAGGGGATAGTCAGCCCCAGCATTTT. Using reference TRBV5-6 and TRBJ1-5 for the parts outside the CDR3, the full variable domain is DAGVTQSPTHLIKTRGQQVTLRCSPKSGHDTVSWYQQALGQGPQFIFQYYEEEERQRGNFPDRFSGHQFPNYSSELNVNALLLGDSALYLCASSLAGWTGDSQPQHFGDGTRLSIL.

In this sample, this clone turned up a few times. This chain links TRBV27 with TRBJ1-3; a possible D gene is TRBD1 (5 bases). The CDR3 extends over 14 amino acids. Trimming took off 8 bases at V and 0 bases at J, with 11 bases between the two ends. Germline V CDR1 and CDR2: MNHEY, SMNVEV (reference sequence). CDR3 protein: CASADRYSGNTIYF. CDR3 in DNA: TGTGCCAGCGCCGACAGATACTCTGGAAACACCATATATTTT.